A single T cell receptor beta chain is shown here with its context. Antigen unknown. From the 5' RACE reads, TCRdb called clonotypes with MiXCR, one entry per CDR3 protein. Of approximately 550,000 distinct CDR3 sequences in the sample, 15% to 20% were seen once. These data originate in a study of T cells after yellow fever vaccination. Study-wide results and caveats: Clonotypes appearing in both CD4 and CD8 compartments existed, and their share was small. Booster sampling recovered most clones from primary vaccination (nearly 98% CD4, over 75% CD8). Though weaker, the secondary response peaked faster, on day 5 versus 15.

V gave up 3 bases and J gave up 8 bases; unmatched junction bases: 11. Germline V gene lookup returns CDR1 MGHDK and CDR2 SYGVNS. CDR3 length equals 16 residues. The sequencing used PBMCs, collected 15 days after the yellow fever booster vaccination. The sequence derives from a young man who received the YFV17D yellow fever vaccine. The chain joins TRBV25-1 to TRBJ2-1; 9 bases agree with TRBD2. CDR3 nucleotide sequence: TGTGCCAGCAGTGATTGGGAGAGTAGCGGGAGCTATGAGCAGTTCTTC. It yields the protein CASSDWESSGSYEQFF. Drawing the rest from reference TRBV25-1 and TRBJ2-1, the complete variable domain is EADIYQTPRYLVIGTGKKITLECSQTMGHDKMYWYQQDPGMELHLIHYSYGVNSTEKGDLSSESTVSRIRTEHFPLTLESARPSHTSQYLCASSDWESSGSYEQFFGPGTRLTVL.